This T cell receptor beta chain is drawn from a study of early T cells in non-severe SARS-CoV-2 infection. TCRdb passed the 5' RACE reads through MiXCR, listing each CDR3 protein once. The table records about 99,000 distinct CDR3 sequences, 16% of them present only once. The CDR3 extends over 14 amino acids. Per the germline V gene, CDR1 is WNHNN and CDR2 is SYGVQD (reference sequence). Trimming took off 2 bases at V and 1 base at J, with 8 bases between the two ends. At least ten counts were recorded for this clonotype. The sample comprised whole blood. The source is an adult who was a healthcare worker with PCR-confirmed SARS-CoV-2 infection or an uninfected control (not recorded which). The rearrangement links TRBV10-1 to TRBJ1-1, with unresolved D. CDR3 in amino acids: CASSEGPTNTEAFF. DNA of the CDR3: TGCGCCAGCAGTGAGGGGCCCACGAACACTGAAGCTTTCTTT.